Shown below are 19 T cell receptor beta chains from a single sample sequenced in a study of control samples from healthy donors and cancer patients. The data were produced by immunoSEQ multiplex PCR, yet TCRdb's version contains in-frame clones alone and is incomplete. The top ten hold approximately 9.8% of the sample, which has roughly 90,000 clones, approximately 82% seen once. Sequenced material: blood. These receptors came from a woman aged 55-70 years in good health.

The V call is TRBV5-1, the J call TRBJ2-7; 9 bases map to TRBD1. CDR1 SGHRS and CDR2 YFSETQ come from the germline V gene. The CDR3 consists of 15 residues. With 4 bases clipped from V and 4 bases from J, the junction kept 9 bases outside the gene matches. The CDR3 loop reads CASSRTGQGVYEQYF. CDR3 DNA sequence: TGCGCCAGCAGCAGAACGGGACAGGGAGTTTACGAGCAGTACTTC.

The CDR3 sequence is CASSLSPQLAGGGNEQFF. The CDR3 DNA is TGTGCCAGCAGCTTGTCACCTCAACTAGCGGGGGGTGGCAATGAGCAGTTCTTC. V gene TRBV11-2 combines with J gene TRBJ2-1; TRBD2 aligns across 12 bases. The germline CDR1 and CDR2 sequences are SGHAT and FQNNGV. The V segment lost 3 bases and the J segment 6 bases; nucleotides outside the gene matches: 12. The CDR3 runs 18 residues.

The rearrangement joins TRBV7-9 to TRBJ2-1; 7 bases line up with TRBD1. The V gene's germline CDR1 is SEHNR and CDR2 FQNEAQ (reference sequence). V gave up 5 bases and J gave up 2 bases; unmatched junction bases: 3. This CDR3 has 14 residues. The CDR3 DNA is TGTGCCAGCAGCCTGGGGACAGCCTACAATGAGCAGTTCTTC. It specifies CASSLGTAYNEQFF.

The V gene is TRBV6-6, the J gene TRBJ1-1; D possibly corresponds to TRBD1 (5 bases). V lost 6 bases, J lost 0 bases, and 14 bases lay in between. The CDR3 loop spans 15 amino acids. The V gene's germline CDR1 is MNHNY and CDR2 SVGAGI (reference sequence). CDR3 protein: CASRALGRMNTEAFF. The CDR3, as DNA: TGTGCCAGCAGGGCTCTGGGACGGATGAACACTGAAGCTTTCTTT.

This chain uses TRBV11-2 with TRBJ2-3; D is unclear. The V gene's germline CDR1 is SGHAT and CDR2 FQNNGV. The CDR3 spans 14 residues. Between the trimmed V and J ends, which lost 0 bases and 5 bases, there was a span of 9 bases. CDR3 coding DNA: TGTGCCAGCAGCTTAGATCGAGCAGGAGATACGCAGTATTTT. It is translated as CASSLDRAGDTQYF. The full variable domain, rest sourced from reference TRBV11-2 and TRBJ2-3, is EAGVAQSPRYKIIEKRQSVAFWCNPISGHATLYWYQQILGQGPKLLIQFQNNGVVDDSQLPKDRFSAERLKGVDSTLKIQPAKLEDSAVYLCASSLDRAGDTQYFGPGTRLTVL.

V is TRBV11-3 and J is TRBJ2-2, with D hard to call. The V gene lost 5 bases and the J gene lost 3 bases, with 16 bases spanning the gap. Germline loops: CDR1 SGHNT, CDR2 YENEEA. The CDR3 is 16 amino acids. The chain's CDR3 is CASSPPDGGDTGELFF. CDR3 sequence (DNA): TGTGCCAGCAGCCCCCCGGACGGTGGAGACACCGGGGAGCTGTTTTTT.

The J gene is TRBJ2-1, the V gene TRBV4-1; tentative D call: TRBD2 (5 bases). V lost 1 base to trimming and J lost 5 bases, with 9 bases between them. The CDR3 spans 14 residues. Looked up from germline, CDR1 is MGHRA and CDR2 is YSYEKL. In DNA, the CDR3 is TGCGCCAGCAGCCAAGGGGCGGGCCACAATGAGCAGTTCTTC. Translating it yields CASSQGAGHNEQFF.

The chain carries TRBV4-1 and TRBJ2-5; the D gene could be TRBD1 or TRBD2 (5 bases each). CDR3 length equals 13 residues. V was clipped by 1 base and J by 5 bases, with 8 bases between them. The germline V gene encodes CDR1 MGHRA and CDR2 YSYEKL. CDR3 sequence (DNA): TGCGCCAGCAGCCAAGTGGGGGAGGAGACCCAGTACTTC. Residues: CASSQVGEETQYF.

V usage is TRBV6-5 and J usage is TRBJ1-1; D is uncertain. V was shortened by 4 bases and J by 2 bases, with 8 bases between the two germline ends. CDR1 and CDR2 (germline): MNHEY, SVGAGI. The CDR3 has 13 amino acids. The CDR3 loop reads CASSSYSNTEAFF. The CDR3 DNA sequence: TGTGCCAGCAGTTCGTACAGCAACACTGAAGCTTTCTTT.

Written as DNA, the CDR3 is TGTGCCAGTAGTCGCACAGATACGCAGTATTTT. Its translation is CASSRTDTQYF. This chain uses TRBV19 with TRBJ2-3; D remains ambiguous. Between the trimmed V and J ends, which lost 5 bases and 1 base, there was a span of 1 base. The CDR3 is 11 residues long. Germline values: CDR1 LNHDA, CDR2 SQIVND (reference sequence).

V is TRBV6-2 or TRBV6-3 and J is TRBJ2-7; 8 bases align to TRBD2. Per germline, CDR1 MNHEY and CDR2 SVGEGT. V trimming: 6 bases; J trimming: 4 bases; junction bases outside the gene matches: 8. The CDR3 has 14 residues. CDR3 nucleotides: TGTGCCAGCAGCCGACTAGCGACGGGGTACGAGCAGTACTTC. Translating gives CASSRLATGYEQYF.

The sample holds a few counts of this clone. V and J are TRBV29-1 and TRBJ1-2; D unclear. The V gene lost 0 bases and the J gene lost 7 bases, with 9 bases spanning the gap. Germline V gives CDR1 SQVTM, CDR2 ANQGSEA. The CDR3 sequence is 12 residues long. The DNA for the CDR3 is TGCAGCGTTGAAGACCCCCGAGGTGGCTACACCTTC. Its protein product is CSVEDPRGGYTF.

The chain couples TRBV29-1 to TRBJ2-3; possibly TRBD2 for D (6 bases). The CDR3 consists of 15 residues. Trimming pared 4 bases from V and 4 bases from J, leaving 18 bases between. Per the germline V gene, CDR1 is SQVTM and CDR2 is ANQGSEA. The CDR3 loop reads CSVVGGLERSDTQYF. Written as DNA, the CDR3 is TGCAGCGTTGTGGGAGGACTCGAACGGTCAGATACGCAGTATTTT.

The V and J genes are TRBV19 and TRBJ1-5; D remains unclear. The CDR3 covers 13 residues. In germline, CDR1 is LNHDA, CDR2 SQIVND (reference sequence). The V gene lost 4 bases and the J gene lost 5 bases, with 9 bases spanning the gap. This chain's CDR3 is CASSRTVDQPQHF. In nucleotides, the CDR3 is TGTGCCAGTAGTAGGACTGTAGATCAGCCCCAGCATTTT.

Only one count was recorded for this clone. The V call is TRBV27, the J call TRBJ1-6; tentative D call: TRBD1 (5 bases). V was trimmed by 2 bases and J by 14 bases, leaving 10 bases between them. The CDR3 totals 12 residues. From germline, CDR1 is MNHEY and CDR2 SMNVEV (reference sequence). The CDR3 region is CASSLNGGALHF. CDR3 nucleotides: TGTGCCAGCAGTTTAAACGGAGGGGCCCTCCACTTT.

The DNA for the CDR3 is TGTGCCAGCAGTACCTTGATGGCGGTGGCGACCCAGTACTTC. Translating gives CASSTLMAVATQYF. The chain uses TRBV28 and TRBJ2-5, with unresolved D. Germline lookup yields CDR1 MDHEN and CDR2 SYDVKM. V was pared by 5 bases and J by 7 bases, with 17 bases between. This CDR3 region has 14 residues.

This rearrangement joins TRBV29-1 to TRBJ2-4; no reliable D call. The germline V and J ends were trimmed by 5 bases and 0 bases, with 8 bases remaining between them. Germline CDR1 SQVTM, CDR2 ANQGSEA. The length of the CDR3 is 13 residues. CDR3 sequence reads: CSVYDLAKNIQYF. The CDR3 DNA reads TGCAGCGTTTACGATTTAGCCAAAAACATTCAGTACTTC.

This chain uses TRBV12-3 or TRBV12-4 with TRBJ1-2; the match to TRBD1 covers 7 bases. The V segment lost 8 bases and the J segment 5 bases; nucleotides outside the gene matches: 8. CDR3 length: 13 residues. For the CDR3, the DNA is TGTGCCAGCCAGCCAGGGGGGCCTTATGGCTACACCTTC. It codes for CASQPGGPYGYTF.

DNA for the CDR3: TGTGCCAGCAGTTTATCGCCCGGGGAGCTGTTTTTT. The encoded protein is CASSLSPGELFF. The chain links TRBV28 to TRBJ2-2; D is unclear. The CDR3 runs 12 residues. The germline gives CDR1 MDHEN, CDR2 SYDVKM. V was clipped by 1 base and J by 6 bases, with 3 bases between them. The full variable domain, its missing parts supplied by reference TRBV28 and TRBJ2-2, is DVKVTQSSRYLVKRTGEKVFLECVQDMDHENMFWYRQDPGLGLRLIYFSYDVKMKEKGDIPEGYSVSREKKERFSLILESASTNQTSMYLCASSLSPGELFFGEGSRLTVL.